The 30 T cell receptor beta chains given below trace back to one sample, sequenced in a study of T cell changes during pregnancy in multiple sclerosis. Produced via immunoSEQ multiplex PCR; TCRdb's table is partial and in-frame only. The repertoire includes tens of thousands of clones, about 90% of them detected once, and 3% to 4.5% sits in the top ten. This sample comprised PBMCs, obtained in the first trimester of pregnancy. Receptor source: a female donor in good health, serving as a control in a pregnancy study. Some clones in this sample may be carry-over from other donors' samples.

This clone was counted a single time. This chain uses TRBV5-8 with TRBJ2-1; D perhaps matches TRBD2 (5 bases). Trimming shortened V by 4 bases and J by 3 bases, and 11 bases separated the two germline ends. This CDR3 spans 14 amino acids. Looked up from germline, CDR1 is SGHTS and CDR2 is YDEGEE. DNA for the CDR3: TGTGCCAGCAGCCTTGGTGGGAGCTACAATGAGCAGTTCTTC. Translated, it gives CASSLGGSYNEQFF. The variable domain in full, completed from reference TRBV5-8 and TRBJ2-1, reads EAGVTQSPTHLIKTRGQQATLRCSPISGHTSVYWYQQALGLGLQFLLWYDEGEERNRGNFPPRFSGRQFPNYSSELNVNALELEDSALYLCASSLGGSYNEQFFGPGTRLTVL.

This clone was observed once. The rearrangement uses TRBV7-9 and TRBJ2-3; D not certain. Germline V gene data show CDR1 as SEHNR and CDR2 as FQNEAQ (reference sequence). This CDR3 spans 14 amino acids. The V and J ends lost 2 bases and 0 bases respectively, with 6 bases between them. The CDR3 loop is CASSLSGSTDTQYF. CDR3 nucleotide sequence: TGTGCCAGCAGCTTATCCGGGAGCACAGATACGCAGTATTTT.

This rearrangement joins TRBV21-1 to TRBJ2-3; the D segment call TRBD1 is taken from the table without a DNA check. TRBV21-1 is labeled a pseudogene. This CDR3 is 17 amino acids long. The CDR3 loop is CASSIDRAGRITDTQYF. The CDR3 nucleotides read TGTGCCAGCAGCATTGACCGGGCAGGGCGAATCACAGATACGCAGTATTTT.

To note about this clone: In the same sample, other DNA sequences code for this CDR3. The rearrangement joins TRBV19 to TRBJ1-2; D gene unclear. Deletions cut 5 bases from V and 5 bases from J, with 9 bases between. CDR3 length equals 12 residues. Germline V gene data show CDR1 as LNHDA and CDR2 as SQIVND (reference sequence). The CDR3 reads CASSLAYYGYTF. Here the CDR3 DNA reads TGTGCCAGTAGTCTCGCGTATTATGGCTACACCTTC.

The chain couples TRBV7-2 to TRBJ2-7; D not certain. With 2 bases removed from V and 5 bases from J, the gap between germline ends came to 13 bases. The CDR3 has 14 residues. The germline V gene encodes CDR1 SGHTA and CDR2 FQGNSA. As DNA, the CDR3 is TGTGCCAGCAGCTTAAACAGTTTTATTAACGAGCAGTACTTC. It specifies CASSLNSFINEQYF.

Points on this clone: An end of the junction differs from the germline gene, which may be a read error. This chain joins TRBV28 and TRBJ2-1; 7 positions match TRBD2. Per germline, CDR1 MDHEN and CDR2 SYDVKM. The CDR3 covers 11 residues. DNA for the CDR3: TGTGCCAGCCGGGACTACGATGAGCAGTTCTTC. As protein: CASRDYDEQFF.

The gene calls are TRBV7-2 and TRBJ2-7, with 9 bases lining up with TRBD2. CDR1 is SGHTA, CDR2 FQGNSA, per germline. Trimming removed 5 bases from V and 4 bases from J; junction bases left unmatched: 6. The CDR3 loop spans 14 amino acids. The CDR3 loop is CASSVTSGRYEQYF. The CDR3 bases are TGTGCCAGCAGCGTGACTAGCGGCCGTTACGAGCAGTACTTC.

This clone came up once. The chain has TRBV4-1 and TRBJ1-4; D uncertain. V was clipped by 1 base and J by 5 bases, with 11 bases between them. Germline V gene lookup returns CDR1 MGHRA and CDR2 YSYEKL. The CDR3 is 15 residues long. The CDR3 sequence: CASSQVGSGNEKLFF. The DNA of the CDR3 is TGCGCCAGCAGCCAAGTAGGGTCGGGAAATGAAAAACTGTTTTTT.

The chain recombines TRBV11-2 with TRBJ1-1; D not resolved. CDR3 length: 12 amino acids. Looked up from germline, CDR1 is SGHAT and CDR2 is FQNNGV. V gave up 4 bases and J gave up 8 bases, with 11 bases separating them. The CDR3 sequence: CASSYLTAEAFF. The CDR3 coding sequence is TGTGCCAGCAGCTACCTAACAGCAGAAGCTTTCTTT.

In nucleotides, the CDR3 is TGTGCCAGCAGCGTAGGTGGGAGCTCCTACGAGCAGTACTTC. It translates to CASSVGGSSYEQYF. This sequence joins TRBV9 and TRBJ2-7; a weak D match, TRBD2 (5 bases). Deletions cut 0 bases from V and 0 bases from J, with 7 bases between. There are 14 residues in the CDR3. Germline V CDR1 and CDR2: SGDLS, YYNGEE.

This clone came up once. The chain uses TRBV6-4 and TRBJ2-3; D is perhaps TRBD2 (6 bases). The germline CDR1 and CDR2 sequences are MRHNA and SNTAGT. CDR3 length equals 14 residues. Between the trimmed V and J ends, which lost 2 bases and 6 bases, there was a span of 12 bases. The CDR3 is CASSDGGPTDTQYF. The CDR3 DNA sequence: TGTGCCAGCAGTGACGGAGGGCCGACGGATACGCAGTATTTT.

This rearrangement joins TRBV27 to TRBJ2-7, with a tentative D call TRBD1 (6 bases). Germline CDR1 is MNHEY and CDR2 is SMNVEV (reference sequence). The ends were cut back, 2 bases at V and 3 bases at J, with 11 bases in the middle. CDR3 length: 14 amino acids. This chain's CDR3 is CASSLGQGYYEQYF. DNA for the CDR3: TGTGCCAGCAGTTTAGGTCAGGGGTACTACGAGCAGTACTTC.

This CDR3 reads CASSLGQINQETQYF. CDR3 in DNA: TGTGCCAGCAGTTTAGGGCAGATAAACCAAGAGACCCAGTACTTC. The chain employs TRBV28 and TRBJ2-5; D uncertain. V gave up 2 bases and J gave up 0 bases, with 10 bases separating them. Looked up from germline, CDR1 is MDHEN and CDR2 is SYDVKM. The CDR3 is 15 amino acids.

V gene TRBV4-1 combines with J gene TRBJ1-6; 7 positions match TRBD1. This CDR3 is 18 amino acids long. CDR1 MGHRA and CDR2 YSYEKL come from the germline V gene. Trimming cost V 2 bases and J 0 bases; bases outside gene matches: 7. CDR3 residues: CASSQWDRRLSYNSPLHF. The DNA of the CDR3 is TGCGCCAGCAGCCAATGGGACAGACGACTCTCCTATAATTCACCCCTCCACTTT.

The chain joins TRBV7-3 to TRBJ2-1; no clear D gene. V was trimmed by 2 bases and J by 10 bases, leaving 12 bases between them. Per germline, CDR1 SGHTA and CDR2 FQGTGA. The CDR3 is 13 residues long. CDR3 bases: TGTGCCAGCAGCTTAGGCGCCATAGCCGAGCAGTTCTTC. As protein: CASSLGAIAEQFF.

Only one count was recorded for this clone. V is TRBV6-4 and J is TRBJ1-6, with 9 bases fitting TRBD1. The CDR3 spans 17 residues. Germline CDR1 and CDR2: MRHNA and SNTAGT. V was pared by 6 bases and J by 3 bases, with 9 bases of the junction left unmatched. The CDR3 reads CASRKRTGEGYNSPLHF. In nucleotides, the CDR3 is TGTGCCAGCAGAAAAAGGACAGGGGAGGGCTATAATTCACCCCTCCACTTT.

J is TRBJ2-7 and V is TRBV4-1; 8 bases agree with TRBD2. The CDR3 is made up of 17 amino acids. Germline CDR1 reads MGHRA; CDR2 reads YSYEKL. The V and J ends lost 0 bases and 2 bases, in that order; junction bases with no gene match: 9. The CDR3: CASSQEVGAGVAYEQYF. DNA of the CDR3: TGCGCCAGCAGCCAAGAGGTCGGAGCGGGAGTAGCCTACGAGCAGTACTTC.

The rearrangement joins TRBV29-1 to TRBJ2-7; 8 bases align to TRBD2. V shed 0 bases and J 9 bases; nucleotides not matched to a gene: 7. The CDR3 spans 13 residues. Germline assignment: CDR1 SQVTM and CDR2 ANQGSEA. The CDR3 region is CSVEDLTSDGQYF. As DNA, the CDR3 is TGCAGCGTTGAAGACCTGACTAGCGACGGGCAGTACTTC.

This chain connects TRBV21-1 to TRBJ1-6; the listed D gene, TRBD1, was not tested against the DNA. TRBV21-1 is a pseudogene segment. The CDR3 covers 16 residues. The CDR3 reads CASSPRCREVGSPLHF. The CDR3 region has the DNA TGTGCCAGCAGCCCTCGTTGCAGGGAAGTAGGTTCACCCCTCCACTTT.

The J gene is TRBJ1-3, the V gene TRBV27, with D perhaps matching TRBD1 (5 bases). This CDR3 comprises 14 residues. In germline, CDR1 is MNHEY, CDR2 SMNVEV (reference sequence). Trimming stripped 5 bases from V and 4 bases from J, with 12 bases between. The CDR3 DNA reads TGTGCCAGCAGTCCAGGGTACCCAGGAAACACCATATATTTT. Residues: CASSPGYPGNTIYF.

V usage is TRBV18 and J usage is TRBJ1-1; 8 nucleotides agree with TRBD1. Per the germline V gene, CDR1 is KGHSH and CDR2 is LQKENI. The CDR3 contains 17 residues. Trimming cost V 2 bases and J 5 bases; bases outside gene matches: 13. The CDR3 DNA sequence: TGTGCCAGCTCACCAGGCGGGGCAGGGGGCTGGAGGACTGAAGCTTTCTTT. This encodes CASSPGGAGGWRTEAFF.

This clone has only one observation. The rearrangement joins TRBV2 to TRBJ2-1; 9 bases map to TRBD1. The CDR3 is made up of 15 amino acids. J lost 7 bases, V lost 3 bases, and 7 bases had no gene match. Germline V gene sequence: CDR1 SNHLY, CDR2 FYNNEI. CDR3 DNA: TGTGCCAGCAGTGACCCGGGGACAGGGTATAATGAGCAGTTCTTC. This gives the protein CASSDPGTGYNEQFF.

The chain joins TRBV6-6 to TRBJ1-6; D remains unclear. The CDR3 has 14 residues. Germline CDR1 MNHNY, CDR2 SVGAGI (reference sequence). The V end lost 7 bases, the J end lost 6 bases, and 13 bases lay between the germline ends. CDR3 coding DNA: TGTGCCAGCATACCCGACGGGAGTAATTCACCCCTCCACTTT. Translation gives CASIPDGSNSPLHF.

The chain combines TRBV5-6 with TRBJ2-1; TRBD2 matches at 7 bases. Per the germline V gene, CDR1 is SGHDT and CDR2 is YYEEEE. This CDR3 contains 15 residues. J gave up 7 bases and V 3 bases, and 10 bases lay outside the gene matches. In DNA form, the CDR3 reads TGTGCCAGCAGCTCGCGGGCGGGAGTGCTAAATGAGCAGTTCTTC. This encodes CASSSRAGVLNEQFF.

V gene TRBV4-1 combines with J gene TRBJ2-1, with TRBD1 matching over 7 bases. The V segment lost 1 base and the J segment 2 bases; nucleotides outside the gene matches: 5. Germline V gives CDR1 MGHRA, CDR2 YSYEKL. The CDR3 runs 16 residues. The CDR3 is CASSQVSGTAYNEQFF. Here the CDR3 DNA reads TGCGCCAGCAGCCAAGTTTCCGGGACAGCCTACAATGAGCAGTTCTTC.

The V call is TRBV2, the J call TRBJ1-5; the match to TRBD1 covers 7 bases. CDR3 length equals 14 residues. Germline assignment: CDR1 SNHLY and CDR2 FYNNEI. V lost 6 bases to trimming and J lost 6 bases; unmatched junction nucleotides: 8. CDR3 DNA sequence: TGTGCCAGCAGAGACGCAGGGGGGATTCAGCCCCAGCATTTT. It translates to CASRDAGGIQPQHF. The whole variable domain, remainder taken from reference TRBV2 and TRBJ1-5, is EPEVTQTPSHQVTQMGQEVILRCVPISNHLYFYWYRQILGQKVEFLVSFYNNEISEKSEIFDDQFSVERPDGSNFTLKIRSTKLEDSAMYFCASRDAGGIQPQHFGDGTRLSIL.

This clone was observed a single time. The V call is TRBV19, the J call TRBJ1-3; a weak D match, TRBD1 (5 bases). Trimming stripped 5 bases from V and 0 bases from J, with 8 bases between. The CDR3 runs 14 residues. Germline V gives CDR1 LNHDA, CDR2 SQIVND (reference sequence). CDR3 sequence reads: CASSLQVSGNTIYF. The DNA of the CDR3 is TGTGCCAGTAGTTTACAGGTCTCTGGAAACACCATATATTTT.

V and J are TRBV11-2 and TRBJ2-5, with TRBD2 identical over 8 bases. V shed 1 base, J shed 2 bases, and the junction held 3 bases outside the gene matches. CDR1 SGHAT and CDR2 FQNNGV come from the germline V gene. The CDR3 covers 15 residues. CDR3 sequence reads: CASSLGGTRQETQYF. The CDR3 bases are TGTGCCAGCAGCTTAGGGGGGACTAGACAAGAGACCCAGTACTTC.

The gene calls are TRBV5-1 and TRBJ1-2; possible D gene TRBD1, 6 bases. The CDR3 is 18 amino acids. V gave up 0 bases and J gave up 12 bases, with 30 bases separating them. Looked up from germline, CDR1 is SGHRS and CDR2 is YFSETQ. CDR3 protein: CASSLDPSGTRPGVFHTF. The CDR3 bases are TGCGCCAGCAGCTTGGATCCGTCCGGGACACGCCCAGGCGTTTTCCACACCTTC. Complete variable domain (other parts from reference TRBV5-1 and TRBJ1-2): KAGVTQTPRYLIKTRGQQVTLSCSPISGHRSVSWYQQTPGQGLQFLFEYFSETQRNKGNFPGRFSGRQFSNSRSEMNVSTLELGDSALYLCASSLDPSGTRPGVFHTFGSGTRLTVV.

The chain links TRBV6-5 to TRBJ1-5, with 8 positions matching TRBD1. From germline, CDR1 is MNHEY and CDR2 SVGAGI. The CDR3 totals 15 residues. The trim removed 4 bases at V and 4 bases at J, leaving 6 bases unmatched. The CDR3, as DNA: TGTGCCAGCAGTTGGCGGTACAGGGGGAATCAGCCCCAGCATTTT. Amino acids: CASSWRYRGNQPQHF.